These T cell receptor beta chains were read from a single sample in a study of beta chain features in type 1 diabetes. TCRdb keeps only in-frame clones here, not all; method: immunoSEQ multiplex PCR. The table records a few hundred thousand clones, 8.5% to 10% of them present only once. The sample consisted of central memory CD4+ T cells from blood. These receptors were taken from a man in his thirties or forties with type 1 diabetes. CDR3s include the opening cysteine and the closing phenylalanine or tryptophan. D genes are given only for firm matches. Some rows have no size entry. The others give once, few or many, or a class for an expanded clone.

V gene	clone size	D gene	J gene	CDR3 DNA	CDR3 protein
TRBV5-4	-	TRBD1	TRBJ2-7	TGTGCCAGCAGCCGGGACAGGGTTACATCCTACGAGCAGTACTTC	CASSRDRVTSYEQYF
TRBV5-1	few	TRBD2	TRBJ2-1	TGCGCCAGCAGCTCTAGCGGGATTCACAATGAGCAGTTCTTC	CASSSSGIHNEQFF
TRBV30	-	TRBD1	TRBJ2-7	TGTGCCTGGAGTGCCCCGGGACAGGGACCGTACTTC	CAWSAPGQGPYF
TRBV7-2	few	TRBD1	TRBJ2-7	TGTGCCAGCAGCTTAGGGACAGGGGATGCCTACGAGCAGTACTTC	CASSLGTGDAYEQYF
TRBV5-1	few	TRBD2	TRBJ2-7	TGCGCCAGCAGCCTAGTACCGGGCGGGAGCGCAGGGCAGTACTTC	CASSLVPGGSAGQYF
TRBV5-6	few	-	TRBJ2-7	TGTGCCAGCAGCTTAGGGTACTCCTACGAGCAGTACTTC	CASSLGYSYEQYF
TRBV9	-	-	TRBJ2-5	TGTGCCAGCAGCGTAGGGGGTTGGGAGACCCAGTACTTC	CASSVGGWETQYF
TRBV30	many	-	TRBJ1-4	TGTGCCTGGAGTGTACAAGGGGTCGATGAAAAACTGTTTTTT	CAWSVQGVDEKLFF
TRBV30	few	TRBD2	TRBJ2-7	TGTGCCTGGTCTCTAGCGGGAGGGTTCTCCTACGAGCAGTACTTC	CAWSLAGGFSYEQYF
TRBV6-1	few	-	TRBJ2-3	TGTGCCAGCAGTCAGGGGTTTTTGGAAGATACGCAGTATTTT	CASSQGFLEDTQYF
TRBV4-2	few	-	TRBJ2-6	TGTGCCAGCAGCTATTCTGGGGCCAACGTCCTGACTTTC	CASSYSGANVLTF
TRBV18	few	-	TRBJ1-1	TGTGCCAGCTCACCCGTGATGAACACTGAAGCTTTCTTT	CASSPVMNTEAFF
TRBV2	-	-	TRBJ2-3	TGTGCCAGCACAGTTCAGGTAGACACAGATACGCAGTATTTT	CASTVQVDTDTQYF
TRBV27	many	-	TRBJ2-7	TGTGCCAGCAGTTTCTCGATCCCGGACAGCTACGAGCAGTACTTC	CASSFSIPDSYEQYF
TRBV6-5	-	-	TRBJ1-3	TGTGCAAGCACAGGGCAGGGAAACACCATATATTTT	CASTGQGNTIYF
TRBV14	many	TRBD1	TRBJ1-3	TGTGCCAGCAGCTACCGGGACAGGAGCTCTGGAAACACCATATATTTT	CASSYRDRSSGNTIYF
TRBV14	few	-	TRBJ2-2	TGTGCCAGCAGCCTCCAGGGGAACACCGGGGAGCTGTTTTTT	CASSLQGNTGELFF
TRBV11-2	once	TRBD1	TRBJ2-1	TGTGCCAGCAGCTTAGCCAGGGGGTACAATGAGCAGTTCTTC	CASSLARGYNEQFF
TRBV28	-	-	TRBJ1-5	TGTGCCAGCAGCCCCCATGGACAGCTTAATCAGCCCCAGCATTTT	CASSPHGQLNQPQHF
TRBV25-1	-	-	TRBJ1-2	TGTGCCAGCAGTGAATTCGGCAGAACCTATGGCTACACCTTC	CASSEFGRTYGYTF
TRBV21-1	many	-	TRBJ2-5	TGTGCCAGGCTCGACAGGGGGTTCGGGGAGACCCAGTACTTC	CARLDRGFGETQYF
TRBV6-5	once	TRBD1	TRBJ1-1	TGTGCCAGCAGTTACAGGGGGCAGGGCACTGAAGCTTTCTTT	CASSYRGQGTEAFF
TRBV9	-	-	TRBJ2-5	TGTGCCAGCAGCGTAGGGGTTAGCGTCGAGACCCAGTACTTC	CASSVGVSVETQYF
TRBV6-1	few	-	TRBJ2-3	TGTGCCAGCAGTGAACGAAGGCGGGATACGCAGTATTTT	CASSERRRDTQYF
TRBV11-2	few	-	TRBJ1-3	TGTGCCAGCAGCCCGACGCGGACCGCCGGAAACACCATATATTTT	CASSPTRTAGNTIYF
TRBV6-1	many	-	TRBJ2-2	TGTGCCAGCAGTGTGGAAGCGGGCGCCGGGGAGCTGTTTTTT	CASSVEAGAGELFF
TRBV28	-	-	TRBJ2-3	TGTGCCAGCAGAGAGGGAGGGGGGGATACGCAGTATTTT	CASREGGGDTQYF
TRBV5-6	few	-	TRBJ2-7	TGTGCCAGCAGCTTCAGGGGGGTCGCCTACGAGCAGTACTTC	CASSFRGVAYEQYF
TRBV5-5	-	-	TRBJ1-1	TGTGCCAGCAGCTTGACAGTCAACACTGAAGCTTTCTTT	CASSLTVNTEAFF
TRBV2	few	TRBD1	TRBJ2-3	TGTGCCAGCAGAAACCGACAGGGACGCACAGATACGCAGTATTTT	CASRNRQGRTDTQYF
TRBV6-1	few	-	TRBJ2-4	TGTGCCAGCAGTGAAGCTGAGGCGGCCAAAAACATTCAGTACTTC	CASSEAEAAKNIQYF
TRBV14	few	TRBD2	TRBJ2-1	TGTGCCAGCGTCCCTAGCGGGACCTACAATGAGCAGTTCTTC	CASVPSGTYNEQFF